The present T cell receptor (beta chain) was sequenced within a study of T cells expressing NK-cell markers. Study background: Eight donors were sequenced, of whom seven were HCMV-seropositive, while the remaining one was HCMV-seronegative. General study results and limits: Among several donors, these clonotypes also ranked first in the CD3+CD56-NKG2C+ fraction. Uncertainty persisted over the HCMV specificity of expanded NKG2C+ T cell clones.

TCRdb re-called the 5' RACE reads and catalogs CDR3 proteins one per entry, DNA excluded. Recorded for this sample: a few hundred thousand distinct CDR3 sequences. Remarks on this clonotype: Its antigen is not identified.

This CDR3 has 16 amino acids. Germline V CDR1 and CDR2: MGHRA, YSYEKL. The gene calls are TRBV4-1 and TRBJ2-2; TCRdb's D call of TRBD2 is untestable without DNA. The clonotype comes from a man aged 18-69 years in good health. Specimen: blood T cells: a sorted CD56 or NKG2C T cell subset, CD4+ or CD8+ T cells, or bulk PBMC T cells (not recorded which). The CDR3 region is CASSQGSGGYTGELFF.